The 6 T cell receptor beta chains given below trace back to one sample, sequenced in a study of T cell clusters in autoimmune cytopenias. TRB was amplified by touch-down multiplex PCR, primer pools A and B combined. With the multiplex PCR reads reprocessed, TCRdb shows one record per CDR3 protein and no DNA. In total, the table holds 5,500 to 6,500 distinct CDR3 sequences. TRB amplification used 250 ng of peripheral blood genomic DNA. The sequencing input was peripheral blood. Source of these receptors: a human donor with an autoimmune cytopenia or autoimmune hepatitis (not recorded which).

CDR3 sequence reads: CASHPTGQGVNEQFF. This chain links TRBV12-3 or TRBV12-4 with TRBJ2-1; the TRBD1 assignment by TCRdb is unverifiable without DNA. The CDR3 is 15 amino acids.

This clonotype shows up as medium-sized by frequency. The chain carries TRBV5-4 and TRBJ1-6; TCRdb picks TRBD1, but there is no DNA to check that call. This CDR3 has 16 residues. Germline CDR1 reads SGHNT; CDR2 reads YYREEE (reference sequence). The CDR3 is CASSLVGQANNSPLHF.

The chain uses TRBV21-1 and TRBJ1-2; as DNA is missing, the TRBD1 call by TCRdb cannot be tested. TRBV21-1 corresponds to a pseudogene. CDR3 length: 15 residues. This CDR3 reads CASSIGTNLNYGYTF.

Considering frequency, this clonotype is medium-sized. This chain joins TRBV19 and TRBJ2-5; the D gene TCRdb calls, TRBD2, cannot be checked with no DNA. CDR1 and CDR2 from the germline V gene are LNHDA and SQIVND (reference sequence). The CDR3 loop spans 14 amino acids. CDR3 residues: CASSIGDFQETQYF.

This chain uses TRBV4-1 with TRBJ1-3; TCRdb picks TRBD1, but there is no DNA to check that call. Germline CDR1 MGHRA, CDR2 YSYEKL. CDR3 length equals 15 residues. The CDR3 sequence: CASSQGWTAGNTIYF.

This clonotype shows up as medium-sized by frequency. The genes are TRBV29-1 and TRBJ1-1; the TCRdb D gene call, TRBD1, has no DNA to confirm it. The CDR3 totals 13 residues. Germline CDR1 and CDR2: SQVTM and ANQGSEA. The chain's CDR3 is CSGGEGGRTEAFF.